The 23 T cell receptor beta chains below were found in one sample sequenced in a study of graft-versus-host responses after intestinal transplantation. Generated by immunoSEQ multiplex PCR, the TCRdb table keeps only in-frame clones and is missing some. The data show some 38,000 clones, 85% to 95% seen once. These TCRs' antigens remain unknown. The sequencing here drew on unstimulated CD8+ T cells sorted from spleen or lymph node cells, taken before transplant. These receptors originate from a human donor who was the organ donor for an intestinal transplant.

This clone was counted a single time. The chain uses TRBV28 and TRBJ2-1; 13 bases are a match to TRBD2. The V segment lost 6 bases and the J segment 3 bases; nucleotides outside the gene matches: 5. The CDR3 is 16 residues long. In germline, CDR1 is MDHEN, CDR2 SYDVKM. CDR3 bases: TGTGCCAGCAGCCCCCGGACTAGCGGGGGCTACAATGAGCAGTTCTTC. Residues: CASSPRTSGGYNEQFF.

This clone has a single count. The chain employs TRBV2 and TRBJ2-1; TRBD2 matches 11 bases. J lost 3 bases, V lost 2 bases, and 6 bases had no gene match. Germline V gene data show CDR1 as SNHLY and CDR2 as FYNNEI. CDR3 length equals 17 residues. CDR3 bases: TGTGCCAGCAGTGAAAAAATTGGGACTAGCGGCTACAATGAGCAGTTCTTC. This sequence encodes CASSEKIGTSGYNEQFF.

This clone was counted once. The J gene is TRBJ2-1, the V gene TRBV4-1; D tentatively reads TRBD1 or TRBD2 (5 bases each). The V gene lost 1 base and the J gene lost 8 bases, with 18 bases spanning the gap. This CDR3 is built from 16 residues. CDR1 and CDR2 (germline): MGHRA, YSYEKL. The CDR3 bases are TGCGCCAGCAGCCAAGCGGGACGGGATCGTTTCGATGAGCAGTTCTTC. Its protein is CASSQAGRDRFDEQFF.

The V gene is TRBV4-2, the J gene TRBJ2-6; weak D call: TRBD2 (7 bases). The CDR3 totals 19 residues. V was pared by 4 bases and J by 11 bases, with 30 bases between. CDR1 is LGHNA, CDR2 YNFKEQ, per germline. The DNA of the CDR3 is TGTGCCAGCAGCCTAGGGGGAGGGAGGATCCCCTTTTTTCTGTACGTCCTGACTTTC. Translated, it gives CASSLGGGRIPFFLYVLTF.

V and J are TRBV4-3 and TRBJ1-1; no clear D gene. Trimming left V 1 base short and J 6 bases short, with 15 bases between. This CDR3 comprises 15 residues. The V gene's germline CDR1 is LGHNA and CDR2 YSLEER. CDR3 sequence (DNA): TGCGCCAGCAGCCAAGGTGGCACACCGCCGGCTGAAGCTTTCTTT. Amino acids: CASSQGGTPPAEAFF.

Written as DNA, the CDR3 is TGTGCCAGCAGCCCAATTTTATCCCAAGAGACCCAGTACTTC. Amino acid sequence: CASSPILSQETQYF. The V and J genes are TRBV27 and TRBJ2-5, with D hard to call. V was clipped by 6 bases and J by 1 base, with 12 bases between them. The V gene's germline CDR1 is MNHEY and CDR2 SMNVEV (reference sequence). The CDR3 loop spans 14 amino acids.

V gene TRBV13 combines with J gene TRBJ2-7; 9 bases line up with TRBD1. CDR3 size: 14 residues. V shed 2 bases and J 11 bases; nucleotides not matched to a gene: 10. CDR1 is PRHDT, CDR2 FYEKMQ, per germline (reference sequence). The CDR3 DNA follows: TGTGCCAGCAGCTTACTTCAGGGACAGGGTGTCGAGTACTTC. Its protein is CASSLLQGQGVEYF.

The chain combines TRBV23-1 with TRBJ2-5; 7 bases are shared with TRBD1. TRBV23-1 is an ORF, and what it does is uncertain. The CDR3 consists of 15 residues. V shed 2 bases and J 4 bases; nucleotides not matched to a gene: 7. CDR3 bases: TGCGCCAGCAGTCAACGATACCACAGGGGAGAGACCCAGTACTTC. Translated: CASSQRYHRGETQYF.

This rearrangement joins TRBV4-1 to TRBJ2-1; 13 nucleotides match TRBD2. CDR3 length: 15 residues. The ends lost 4 bases at V and 7 bases at J; junction bases unmatched: 4. Germline CDR1 MGHRA, CDR2 YSYEKL. CDR3 in DNA: TGCGCCAGCAGCCGCGGGACTAGCGGGATAAATGAGCAGTTCTTC. This sequence encodes CASSRGTSGINEQFF.

The chain employs TRBV4-3 and TRBJ1-5; 10 nucleotides agree with TRBD1. J gave up 0 bases and V 4 bases, and 3 bases lay outside the gene matches. Germline CDR1 is LGHNA and CDR2 is YSLEER. The CDR3 contains 16 residues. In DNA form, the CDR3 reads TGCGCCAGCAGCCCCGGGACAGGGGTTAGCAATCAGCCCCAGCATTTT. Its protein product is CASSPGTGVSNQPQHF.

The rearrangement uses TRBV9 and TRBJ1-1, with 7 bases lining up with TRBD1. J lost 6 bases, V lost 3 bases, and 14 bases had no gene match. Germline CDR1 is SGDLS and CDR2 is YYNGEE. This CDR3 is 16 amino acids long. CDR3 residues: CASSERDREILSEAFF. CDR3 sequence (DNA): TGTGCCAGCAGCGAACGTGACAGGGAAATTTTATCTGAAGCTTTCTTT.

V usage is TRBV7-8 and J usage is TRBJ2-3; D perhaps matches TRBD2 (5 bases). Trimming cost V 2 bases and J 2 bases, with 14 bases left between them. Germline V CDR1 and CDR2: SGHVS, FQNEAQ. The CDR3 has 16 residues. The CDR3 nucleotides are TGTGCCAGCAGCTTATTAAGTAGCGACTTCACAGATACGCAGTATTTT. Translation gives CASSLLSSDFTDTQYF.

The chain employs TRBV19 and TRBJ2-7; 9 nucleotides align to TRBD1. This CDR3 is 13 amino acids long. Germline-derived CDR1 and CDR2 are LNHDA and SQIVND (reference sequence). V lost 5 bases to trimming and J lost 5 bases; unmatched junction nucleotides: 4. The CDR3 DNA reads as TGTGCCAGTAGTTTACAGGGGGCGGACGAGCAGTACTTC. Its translation: CASSLQGADEQYF. The entire variable domain, with the rest obtained from reference TRBV19 and TRBJ2-7, is as follows: DGGITQSPKYLFRKEGQNVTLSCEQNLNHDAMYWYRQDPGQGLRLIYYSQIVNDFQKGDIAEGYSVSREKKESFPLTVTSAQKNPTAFYLCASSLQGADEQYFGPGTRLTVT.

The chain joins TRBV13 to TRBJ2-4; 8 bases map to TRBD2. V dropped 2 bases and J dropped 0; count of bases not matched to a gene: 6. The CDR3 covers 17 residues. Looked up from germline, CDR1 is PRHDT and CDR2 is FYEKMQ (reference sequence). This CDR3 reads CASSLSTSGLAKNIQYF. The CDR3 DNA reads as TGTGCCAGCAGCTTATCCACTAGCGGCCTAGCCAAAAACATTCAGTACTTC.

The chain recombines TRBV28 with TRBJ2-7, with D unclear. There are 13 residues in the CDR3. Deletions cut 3 bases from V and 0 bases from J, with 6 bases between. Germline V gives CDR1 MDHEN, CDR2 SYDVKM. CDR3 in DNA: TGTGCCAGCAGTTTGGAGCTCTCCTACGAGCAGTACTTC. This gives the protein CASSLELSYEQYF.

The rearrangement joins TRBV5-5 to TRBJ2-7; D call uncertain. V was pared by 4 bases and J by 6 bases, with 17 bases between. The CDR3 runs 14 residues. CDR1 and CDR2 from the germline V gene are SGHKS and YYEKEE (reference sequence). In DNA form, the CDR3 reads TGTGCCAGCAGCCCGTTAGTGGTTGGGGTCGAGCAGTACTTC. It is translated as CASSPLVVGVEQYF.

The rearrangement links TRBV27 to TRBJ2-5; D possibly corresponds to TRBD1 (6 bases). The CDR3 has 16 residues. Germline V gene lookup returns CDR1 MNHEY and CDR2 SMNVEV (reference sequence). Trimming stripped 8 bases from V and 1 base from J, with 20 bases between. CDR3 in amino acids: CASHALGTGFQETQYF. The DNA of the CDR3 is TGTGCCAGCCACGCGCTGGGCACAGGGTTCCAAGAGACCCAGTACTTC.

The chain joins TRBV7-6 to TRBJ2-2, with 8 bases that match TRBD1. V lost 3 bases, J lost 6 bases, and 18 bases stayed unmatched. Germline V CDR1 and CDR2: SGHVS, FNYEAQ. The CDR3 runs 19 residues. The CDR3 region has the DNA TGTGCCAGCAGCTTTCGACCGGATGACAGGGGTGGGATCGCCGGGGAGCTGTTTTTT. Translated: CASSFRPDDRGGIAGELFF.

This clone was recorded once. This rearrangement joins TRBV7-3 to TRBJ2-2; possible D gene TRBD2, 6 bases. The CDR3 length is 15 residues. V gave up 0 bases and J gave up 6 bases, with 11 bases separating them. The germline CDR1 and CDR2 sequences are SGHTA and FQGTGA. Here the CDR3 DNA reads TGTGCCAGCAGCTTAACCTTCGGGGGACCCGGGGAGCTGTTTTTT. Its translation: CASSLTFGGPGELFF. Full variable domain (missing parts from reference TRBV7-3 and TRBJ2-2): GAGVSQTPSNKVTEKGKYVELRCDPISGHTALYWYRQSLGQGPEFLIYFQGTGAADDSGLPNDRFFAVRPEGSVSTLKIQRTERGDSAVYLCASSLTFGGPGELFFGEGSRLTVL.

The genes are TRBV2 and TRBJ2-3; TRBD1 might be the D (5 bases). Trimming cost V 3 bases and J 0 bases, with 19 bases left between them. Germline-derived CDR1 and CDR2 are SNHLY and FYNNEI. This CDR3 comprises 18 residues. CDR3 loop: CASSDTVLGRPSTDTQYF. The DNA of the CDR3 is TGTGCCAGCAGTGATACCGTCCTGGGGCGACCTAGCACAGATACGCAGTATTTT.

This chain connects TRBV27 to TRBJ2-3; D is unclear. Germline lookup yields CDR1 MNHEY and CDR2 SMNVEV (reference sequence). V lost 7 bases and J lost 5, with 13 bases in between. The length of the CDR3 is 13 residues. The CDR3 sequence is CASTARGVDTQYF. The CDR3 DNA reads as TGTGCCAGCACGGCGAGAGGTGTAGATACGCAGTATTTT.

This clone was observed once. This sequence joins TRBV27 and TRBJ2-7, with TRBD1 matching over 7 bases. This CDR3 is 16 amino acids long. The germline gives CDR1 MNHEY, CDR2 SMNVEV (reference sequence). Unmatched junction bases numbered 17, after V lost 5 bases and J lost 7 bases. CDR3: CASSPRALDRVSEQYF. CDR3 in DNA: TGTGCCAGCAGTCCTAGGGCCTTAGACAGGGTATCGGAGCAGTACTTC.

The chain employs TRBV5-1 and TRBJ2-1; D not certain. The germline CDR1 and CDR2 sequences are SGHRS and YFSETQ. Trimming removed 0 bases at V and 1 base at J, with 8 bases between. This CDR3 has 15 amino acids. The CDR3 reads CASSLGALSYNEQFF. As DNA, the CDR3 is TGCGCCAGCAGCTTGGGTGCGCTTTCCTACAATGAGCAGTTCTTC. The full variable domain, in which reference TRBV5-1 and TRBJ2-1 provide the parts outside the CDR3, is KAGVTQTPRYLIKTRGQQVTLSCSPISGHRSVSWYQQTPGQGLQFLFEYFSETQRNKGNFPGRFSGRQFSNSRSEMNVSTLELGDSALYLCASSLGALSYNEQFFGPGTRLTVL.